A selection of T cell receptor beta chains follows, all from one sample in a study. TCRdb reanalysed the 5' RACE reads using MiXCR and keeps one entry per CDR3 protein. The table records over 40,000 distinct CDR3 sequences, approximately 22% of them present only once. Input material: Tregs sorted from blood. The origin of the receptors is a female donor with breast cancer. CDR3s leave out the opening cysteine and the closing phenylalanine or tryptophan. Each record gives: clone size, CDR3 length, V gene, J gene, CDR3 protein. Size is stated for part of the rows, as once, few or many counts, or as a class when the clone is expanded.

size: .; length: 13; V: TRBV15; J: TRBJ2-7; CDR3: TTSTGGTGSYEQY
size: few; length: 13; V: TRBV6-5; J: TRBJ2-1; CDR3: ASATGRATYNEQF
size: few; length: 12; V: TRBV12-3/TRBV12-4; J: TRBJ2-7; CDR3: ASSSGLTAGEQY
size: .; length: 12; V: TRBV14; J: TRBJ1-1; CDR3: ASSLLTPSPEAF
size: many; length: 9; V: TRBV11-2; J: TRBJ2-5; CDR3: ASSLVETQY
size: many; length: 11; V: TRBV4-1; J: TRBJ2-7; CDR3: ASSHTGVGEQY
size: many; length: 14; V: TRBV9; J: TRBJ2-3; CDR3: ASSTEGHTSTDTQY
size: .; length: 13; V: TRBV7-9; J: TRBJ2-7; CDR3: ASSAGTGLIDEQY
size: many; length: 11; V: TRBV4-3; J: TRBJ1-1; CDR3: ASSRNQGSEAF
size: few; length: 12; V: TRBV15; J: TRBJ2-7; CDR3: ATSSGRYRSEQY
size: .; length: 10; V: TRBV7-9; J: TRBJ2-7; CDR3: ASSSTTYEQY
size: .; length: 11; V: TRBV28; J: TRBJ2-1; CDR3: ASSPPGHNEQF
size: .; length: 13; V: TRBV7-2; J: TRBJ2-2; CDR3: ASRIQGAGTGELS
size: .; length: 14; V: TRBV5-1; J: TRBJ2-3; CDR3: ASRVEGLAVTDTQY
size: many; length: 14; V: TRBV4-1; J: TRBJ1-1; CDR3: ASSQIPGQGNTEAF
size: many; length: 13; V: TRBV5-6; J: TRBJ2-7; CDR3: ASRLAGGTQREQY
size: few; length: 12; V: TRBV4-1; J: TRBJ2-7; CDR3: ASRPGTGPYEQY
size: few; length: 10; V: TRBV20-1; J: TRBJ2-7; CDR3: SARDRSYEQY
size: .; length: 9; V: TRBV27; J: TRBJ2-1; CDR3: ASSFVNEQF
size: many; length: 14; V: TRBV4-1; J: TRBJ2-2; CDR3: ASSPRTGTNTGELF
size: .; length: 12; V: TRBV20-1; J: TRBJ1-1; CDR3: SAPTTGAIFEAF
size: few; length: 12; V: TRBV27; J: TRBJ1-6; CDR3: ASSFSREASPLH
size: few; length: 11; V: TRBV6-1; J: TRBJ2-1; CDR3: ASGNRGLDEQF
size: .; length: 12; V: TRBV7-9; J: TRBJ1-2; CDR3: ASTSEGINYGYT
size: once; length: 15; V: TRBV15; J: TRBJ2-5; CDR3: ATSRRGGSAPKETQY
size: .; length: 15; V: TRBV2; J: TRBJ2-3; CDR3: ASSDGTSGMGTDTQY
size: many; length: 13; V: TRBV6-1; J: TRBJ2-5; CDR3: ASSETGLAGETQY
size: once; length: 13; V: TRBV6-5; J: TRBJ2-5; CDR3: ASSSSWTEDKTQY
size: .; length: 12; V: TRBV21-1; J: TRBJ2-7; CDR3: ASPSHGRASEQY
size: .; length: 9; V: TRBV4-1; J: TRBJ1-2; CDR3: ASSRDKGLL
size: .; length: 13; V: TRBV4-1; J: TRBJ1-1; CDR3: ASSQVPGQVNGAF
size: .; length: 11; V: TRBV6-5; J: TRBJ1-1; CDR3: ASSKGRYTEAF
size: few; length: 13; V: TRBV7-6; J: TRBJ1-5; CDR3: ASSLLPGGGQPQH
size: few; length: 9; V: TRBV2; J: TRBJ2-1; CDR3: ASSGGQQLF
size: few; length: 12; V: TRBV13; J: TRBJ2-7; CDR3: ASNLGGSPGEQY
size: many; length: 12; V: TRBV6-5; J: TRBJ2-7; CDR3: ASSYSMGAGEQY
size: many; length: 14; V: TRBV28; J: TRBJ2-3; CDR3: ASSRLAGGGTDTQY
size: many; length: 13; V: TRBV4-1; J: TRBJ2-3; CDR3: ASSPGLPSTDTQY
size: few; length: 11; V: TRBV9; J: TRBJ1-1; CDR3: ASRFDMNTEAF
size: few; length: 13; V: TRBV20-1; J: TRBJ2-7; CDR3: SARDQGAYSYEQY
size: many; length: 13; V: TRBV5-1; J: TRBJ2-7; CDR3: ASSLGLTYSYEQY
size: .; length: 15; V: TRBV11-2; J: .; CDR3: ASSTPSSGLPHGEQY
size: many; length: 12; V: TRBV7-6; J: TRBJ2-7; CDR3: ASSPGPVRYEQY
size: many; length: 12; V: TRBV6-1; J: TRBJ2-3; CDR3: ASTTSGRTDTQY
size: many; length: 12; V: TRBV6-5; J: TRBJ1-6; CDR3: ASKPGQGNSPLH
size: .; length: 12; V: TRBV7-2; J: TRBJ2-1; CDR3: ASRGPRGYNEQF
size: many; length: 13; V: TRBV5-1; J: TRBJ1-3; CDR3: ASSLDLSSGNTIY
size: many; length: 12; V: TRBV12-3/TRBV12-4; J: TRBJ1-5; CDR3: ASRGGQDNQPQH
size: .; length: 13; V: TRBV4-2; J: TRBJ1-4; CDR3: ASSQDDGFNEKLF
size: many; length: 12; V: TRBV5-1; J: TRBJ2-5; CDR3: ASSEYQGVETQY
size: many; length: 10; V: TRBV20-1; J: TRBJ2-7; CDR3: SASPGSYEQY
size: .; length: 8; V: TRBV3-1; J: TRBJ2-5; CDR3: ASSQETQY
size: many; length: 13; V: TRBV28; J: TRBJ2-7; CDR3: ASRPRQGAAREQY
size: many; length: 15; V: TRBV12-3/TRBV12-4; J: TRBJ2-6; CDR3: ASSLGQGIGGANVLT
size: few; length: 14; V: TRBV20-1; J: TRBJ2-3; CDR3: SASHLLAGGSDTQY
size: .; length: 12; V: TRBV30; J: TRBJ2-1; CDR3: AWSPGVQPNEQF
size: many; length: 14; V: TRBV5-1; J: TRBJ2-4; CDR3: ASSLDLAGAGDIQY
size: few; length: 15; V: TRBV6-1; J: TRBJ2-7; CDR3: ASSERQSGVFPYEQY
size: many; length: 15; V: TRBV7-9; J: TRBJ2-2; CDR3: ASSSSGTRFHTGELF
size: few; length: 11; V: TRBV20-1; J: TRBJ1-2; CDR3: SARKGGGYGYT